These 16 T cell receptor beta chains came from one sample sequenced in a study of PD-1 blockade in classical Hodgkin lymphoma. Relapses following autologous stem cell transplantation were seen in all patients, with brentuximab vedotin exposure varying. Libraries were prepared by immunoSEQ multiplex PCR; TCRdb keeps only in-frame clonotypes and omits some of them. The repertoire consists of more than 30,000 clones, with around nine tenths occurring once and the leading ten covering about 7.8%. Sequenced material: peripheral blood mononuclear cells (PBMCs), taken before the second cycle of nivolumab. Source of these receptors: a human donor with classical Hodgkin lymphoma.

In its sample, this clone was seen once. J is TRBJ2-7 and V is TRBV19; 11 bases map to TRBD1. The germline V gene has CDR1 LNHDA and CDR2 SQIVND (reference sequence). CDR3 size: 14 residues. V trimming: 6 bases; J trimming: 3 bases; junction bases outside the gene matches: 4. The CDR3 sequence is CASRRTGGNYEQYF. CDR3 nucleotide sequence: TGTGCCAGTAGACGGACAGGGGGCAACTACGAGCAGTACTTC.

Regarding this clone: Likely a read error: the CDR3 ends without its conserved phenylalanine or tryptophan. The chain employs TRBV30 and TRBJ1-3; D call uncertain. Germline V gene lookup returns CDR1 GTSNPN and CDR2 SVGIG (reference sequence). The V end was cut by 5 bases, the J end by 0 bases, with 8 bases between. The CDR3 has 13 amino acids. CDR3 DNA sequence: TGTGCCTGGGCTTACACCTCTGGAAACACCATATATCTT. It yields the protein CAWAYTSGNTIYL.

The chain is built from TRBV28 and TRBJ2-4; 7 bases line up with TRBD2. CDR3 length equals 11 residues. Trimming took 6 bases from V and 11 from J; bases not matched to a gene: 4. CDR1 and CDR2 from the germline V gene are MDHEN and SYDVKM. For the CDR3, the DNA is TGTGCCAGCAGCCGCACTAGCGTTCAGTACTTC. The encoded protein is CASSRTSVQYF.

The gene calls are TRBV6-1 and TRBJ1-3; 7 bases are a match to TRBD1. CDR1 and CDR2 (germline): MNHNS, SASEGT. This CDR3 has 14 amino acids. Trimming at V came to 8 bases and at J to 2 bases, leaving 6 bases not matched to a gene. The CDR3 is CASDRDTTGNTIYF. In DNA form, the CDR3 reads TGTGCCAGCGACAGGGACACAACTGGAAACACCATATATTTT.

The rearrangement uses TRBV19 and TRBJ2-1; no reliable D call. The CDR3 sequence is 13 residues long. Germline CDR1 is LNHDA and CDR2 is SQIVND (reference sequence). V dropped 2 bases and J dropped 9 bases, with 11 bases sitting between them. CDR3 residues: CASSIRSTGEQFF. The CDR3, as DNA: TGTGCCAGTAGTATACGTTCTACTGGTGAGCAGTTCTTC.

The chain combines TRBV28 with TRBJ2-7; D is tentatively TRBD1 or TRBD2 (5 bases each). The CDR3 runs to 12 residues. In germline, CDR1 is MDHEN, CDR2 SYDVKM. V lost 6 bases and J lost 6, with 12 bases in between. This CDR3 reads CASSQEGREQYF. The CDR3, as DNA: TGTGCCAGCAGCCAAGAGGGGCGCGAGCAGTACTTC.

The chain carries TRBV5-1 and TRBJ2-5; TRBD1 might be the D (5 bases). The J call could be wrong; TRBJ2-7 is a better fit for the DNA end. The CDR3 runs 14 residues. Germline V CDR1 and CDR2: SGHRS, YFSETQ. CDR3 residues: CASSVLRDSYEQYF. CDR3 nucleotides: TGCGCCAGCAGCGTCCTCAGGGATTCCTACGAGCAGTACTTC.

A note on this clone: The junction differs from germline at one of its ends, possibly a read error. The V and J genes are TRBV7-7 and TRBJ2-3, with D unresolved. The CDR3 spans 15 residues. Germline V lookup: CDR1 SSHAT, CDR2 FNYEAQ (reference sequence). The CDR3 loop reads CASSPITYGQDTQYF. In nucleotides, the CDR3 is TGTGCTAGCAGCCCAATAACCTATGGGCAGGATACGCAGTATTTT.

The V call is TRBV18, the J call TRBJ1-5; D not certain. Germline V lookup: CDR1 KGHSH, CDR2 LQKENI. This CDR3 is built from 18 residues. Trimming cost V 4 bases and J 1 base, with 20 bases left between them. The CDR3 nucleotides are TGTGCCAGCTCACAGGGTGGGTGGCAGGACTCCAGCAATCAGCCCCAGCATTTT. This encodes CASSQGGWQDSSNQPQHF.

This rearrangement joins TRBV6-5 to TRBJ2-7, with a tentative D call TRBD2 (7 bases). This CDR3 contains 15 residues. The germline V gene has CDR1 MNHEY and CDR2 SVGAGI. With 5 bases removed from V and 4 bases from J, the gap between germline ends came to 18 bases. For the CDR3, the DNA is TGTGCCAGCAGTCCAGAGGGGGGGCCAGAATACGAGCAGTACTTC. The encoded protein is CASSPEGGPEYEQYF.

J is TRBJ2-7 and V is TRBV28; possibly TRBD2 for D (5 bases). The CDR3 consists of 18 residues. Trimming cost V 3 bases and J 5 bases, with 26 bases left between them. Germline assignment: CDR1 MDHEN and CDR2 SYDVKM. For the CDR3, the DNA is TGTGCCAGCAGTTTGTTGGAGAATTGGGGAGTGCCCCTAAACGAGCAGTACTTC. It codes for CASSLLENWGVPLNEQYF.

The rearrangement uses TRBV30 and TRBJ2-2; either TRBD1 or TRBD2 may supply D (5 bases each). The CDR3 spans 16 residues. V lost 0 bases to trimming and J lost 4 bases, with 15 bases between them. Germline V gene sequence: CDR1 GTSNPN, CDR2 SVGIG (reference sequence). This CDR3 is CAWSVLGGLVTGELFF. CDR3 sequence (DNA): TGTGCCTGGAGTGTACTTGGGGGTTTGGTCACCGGGGAGCTGTTTTTT.

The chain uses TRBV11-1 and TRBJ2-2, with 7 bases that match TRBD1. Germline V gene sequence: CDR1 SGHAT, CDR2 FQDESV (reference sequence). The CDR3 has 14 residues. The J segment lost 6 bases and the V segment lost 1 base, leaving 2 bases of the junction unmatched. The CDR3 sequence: CASSLGQGSGELFF. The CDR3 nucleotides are TGTGCCAGCAGCTTAGGACAGGGCTCCGGGGAGCTGTTTTTT.

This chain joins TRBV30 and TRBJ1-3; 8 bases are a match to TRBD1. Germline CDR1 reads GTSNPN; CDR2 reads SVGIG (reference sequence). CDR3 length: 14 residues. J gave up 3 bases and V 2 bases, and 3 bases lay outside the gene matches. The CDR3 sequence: CAWSSGGFGNTIYF. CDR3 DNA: TGTGCCTGGAGTTCAGGGGGCTTTGGAAACACCATATATTTT.

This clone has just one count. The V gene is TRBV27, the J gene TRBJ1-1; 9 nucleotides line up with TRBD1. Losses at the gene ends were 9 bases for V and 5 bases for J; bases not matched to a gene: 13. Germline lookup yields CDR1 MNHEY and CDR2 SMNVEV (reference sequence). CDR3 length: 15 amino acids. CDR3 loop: CASKDRGRVVTEAFF. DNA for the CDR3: TGTGCCAGTAAGGACAGGGGTCGGGTGGTTACTGAAGCTTTCTTT.

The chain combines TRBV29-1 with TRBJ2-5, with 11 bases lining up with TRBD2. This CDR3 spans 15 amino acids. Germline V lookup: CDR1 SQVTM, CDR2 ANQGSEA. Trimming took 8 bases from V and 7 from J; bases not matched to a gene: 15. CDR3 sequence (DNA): TGCAGCTCCCGGATGATTGGGCTAGCGGGGGGGACCCAGTACTTC. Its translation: CSSRMIGLAGGTQYF.